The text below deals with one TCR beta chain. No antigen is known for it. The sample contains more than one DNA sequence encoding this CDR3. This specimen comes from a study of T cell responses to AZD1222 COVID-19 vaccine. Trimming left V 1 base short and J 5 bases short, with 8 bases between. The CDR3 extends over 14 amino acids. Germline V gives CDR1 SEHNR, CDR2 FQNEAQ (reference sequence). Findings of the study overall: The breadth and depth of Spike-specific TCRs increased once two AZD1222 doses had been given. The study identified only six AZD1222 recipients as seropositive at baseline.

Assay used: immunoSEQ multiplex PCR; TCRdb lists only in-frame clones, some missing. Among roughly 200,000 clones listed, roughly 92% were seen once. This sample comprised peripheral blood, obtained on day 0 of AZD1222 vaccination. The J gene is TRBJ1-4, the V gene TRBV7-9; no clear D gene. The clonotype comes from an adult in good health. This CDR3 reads CASSLGGENEKLFF. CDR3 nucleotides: TGTGCCAGCAGCTTAGGGGGTGAAAATGAAAAACTGTTTTTT.